The 21 T cell receptor beta chains listed next were all sequenced from one sample in a study of blood T cell repertoires in COVID-19. Repertoires were generated with immunoSEQ multiplex PCR, while TCRdb's copy carries only in-frame clones and drops some. The sample contains roughly 110,000 clones, roughly 90% of which appear only once. Sequenced input: peripheral blood. The receptors originated from a middle-aged man with active or convalescent COVID-19.

The chain employs TRBV25-1 and TRBJ2-1, with unresolved D. The CDR3 runs 12 residues. Trimming removed 0 bases at V and 8 bases at J, with 5 bases between. In germline, CDR1 is MGHDK, CDR2 SYGVNS. CDR3 in DNA: TGTGCCAGCAGTGAATATATGTATGAGCAGTTCTTC. Translating gives CASSEYMYEQFF.

The rearrangement joins TRBV27 to TRBJ1-6; D unclear. The V end lost 6 bases, the J end lost 7 bases, and 19 bases lay between the germline ends. CDR3 size: 16 residues. From germline, CDR1 is MNHEY and CDR2 SMNVEV (reference sequence). The CDR3 loop reads CASSLDIGLTNSPLHF. As DNA, the CDR3 is TGTGCCAGCAGCCTAGACATAGGACTTACAAATTCACCCCTCCACTTT.

This clone was seen more than once but under ten times. The chain has TRBV6-6 and TRBJ1-5; 9 bases match TRBD1. Germline trimming cut 6 bases from V and 7 bases from J; bases unmatched to any gene: 10. The length of the CDR3 is 15 residues. CDR1 and CDR2 (germline): MNHNY, SVGAGI (reference sequence). The CDR3, as DNA: TGTGCCAGCAGCAGACTGGGACAGGGAACGCAGCCCCAGCATTTT. This encodes CASSRLGQGTQPQHF.

Concerning this clone itself: Other nucleotide sequences from this sample produce the same CDR3. V gene TRBV7-3 combines with J gene TRBJ2-2; 15 positions agree with TRBD2. The germline CDR1 and CDR2 sequences are SGHTA and FQGTGA. Trimming at V came to 4 bases and at J to 4 bases, leaving 1 base not matched to a gene. The CDR3 is 16 amino acids. The CDR3 reads CASSSGLAGGTGELFF. For the CDR3, the DNA is TGTGCCAGCAGCTCGGGACTAGCGGGAGGCACCGGGGAGCTGTTTTTT.

This chain joins TRBV7-3 and TRBJ1-1, with D uncertain. From germline, CDR1 is SGHTA and CDR2 FQGTGA. The V end lost 5 bases, the J end lost 0 bases, and 7 bases lay between the germline ends. CDR3 length: 13 residues. The CDR3 protein is CASSAPMNTEAFF. Written as DNA, the CDR3 is TGTGCCAGCAGCGCCCCTATGAACACTGAAGCTTTCTTT.

The chain combines TRBV19 with TRBJ2-1, with a tentative D call TRBD1 (6 bases). Trimming took off 6 bases at V and 8 bases at J, with 17 bases between the two ends. Germline CDR1 and CDR2: LNHDA and SQIVND (reference sequence). This CDR3 is 14 amino acids long. CDR3 DNA: TGTGCCAGTAGGGGTCCGCAGGGGCGGGATGAGCAGTTCTTC. Translating it yields CASRGPQGRDEQFF.

This clone was recorded a few times. V gene TRBV7-2 combines with J gene TRBJ2-4, with 9 bases that match TRBD1. The CDR3 contains 13 residues. The J segment lost 5 bases and the V segment lost 6 bases, leaving 2 bases of the junction unmatched. Germline assignment: CDR1 SGHTA and CDR2 FQGNSA. In DNA form, the CDR3 reads TGTGCCAGCAGGAGGGACAGGGAAAACATTCAGTACTTC. Translation gives CASRRDRENIQYF.

This clone showed up just a few times. The V and J genes are TRBV25-1 and TRBJ2-7, with 10 bases fitting TRBD1. V dropped 6 bases and J dropped 4; count of bases not matched to a gene: 6. The CDR3 is made up of 14 amino acids. The germline CDR1 and CDR2 sequences are MGHDK and SYGVNS. The CDR3: CASSAGTGVYEQYF. DNA for the CDR3: TGTGCCAGCAGCGCCGGGACAGGGGTTTACGAGCAGTACTTC.

This chain connects TRBV30 to TRBJ2-5; possible D gene TRBD2, 6 bases. Germline V lookup: CDR1 GTSNPN, CDR2 SVGIG (reference sequence). With 4 bases removed from V and 3 bases from J, the gap between germline ends came to 9 bases. The CDR3 loop spans 12 amino acids. The CDR3 here is CAWNGGEETQYF. The CDR3 DNA follows: TGTGCCTGGAACGGGGGAGAAGAGACCCAGTACTTC.

The chain has TRBV6-4 and TRBJ1-6; D is uncertain. The V end lost 5 bases, the J end lost 1 base, and 9 bases lay between the germline ends. This CDR3 is 15 amino acids long. Germline-derived CDR1 and CDR2 are MRHNA and SNTAGT. The CDR3 protein is CASSPGGSYNSPLHF. The CDR3 DNA reads TGTGCCAGCAGTCCCGGAGGATCCTATAATTCACCCCTCCACTTT.

The V gene is TRBV28, the J gene TRBJ1-2; D gene unclear. The CDR3 totals 13 residues. Germline loops: CDR1 MDHEN, CDR2 SYDVKM. The ends were cut back, 7 bases at V and 6 bases at J, with 15 bases in the middle. CDR3 residues: CASTGPRADGYTF. CDR3 DNA sequence: TGTGCCAGCACCGGCCCGAGGGCAGATGGCTACACCTTC.

The chain recombines TRBV30 with TRBJ1-4; the D gene is possibly TRBD1 (6 bases). The V end lost 3 bases, the J end lost 0 bases, and 11 bases lay between the germline ends. The germline CDR1 and CDR2 sequences are GTSNPN and SVGIG (reference sequence). The CDR3 length is 15 residues. The DNA of the CDR3 is TGTGCCTGGAGCCAGGGGCTCACAACTAATGAAAAACTGTTTTTT. Protein: CAWSQGLTTNEKLFF.

The rearrangement uses TRBV27 and TRBJ1-2, with D maybe TRBD1 (5 bases). The CDR3 loop spans 14 amino acids. Between the trimmed V and J ends, which lost 2 bases and 6 bases, there was a span of 13 bases. Per the germline V gene, CDR1 is MNHEY and CDR2 is SMNVEV (reference sequence). CDR3 DNA sequence: TGTGCCAGCAGTTTAGGGCAGGGCTTGGATGGCTACACCTTC. Protein product: CASSLGQGLDGYTF.

The chain carries TRBV18 and TRBJ2-7; a weak D match, TRBD1 (6 bases). V was cut by 4 bases and J by 2 bases, with 12 bases left in between. CDR1 KGHSH and CDR2 LQKENI come from the germline V gene. The CDR3 spans 14 residues. The CDR3 protein is CASSLRQAPYEQYF. CDR3 nucleotide sequence: TGTGCCAGCTCACTACGACAGGCCCCCTACGAGCAGTACTTC.

CDR3 nucleotides: TGTGCCAGCTCACCGGCGGGGCAGGCCCGCGGGGAGCAGTACTTC. Translated: CASSPAGQARGEQYF. The chain has TRBV18 and TRBJ2-7; possibly TRBD2 for D (6 bases). Germline V gives CDR1 KGHSH, CDR2 LQKENI. Deletions cut 3 bases from V and 7 bases from J, with 19 bases between. This CDR3 has 15 amino acids.

This clone has more than one count but fewer than ten. This sequence joins TRBV15 and TRBJ1-6; 10 nucleotides match TRBD1. Germline lookup yields CDR1 LNHNV and CDR2 YYDKDF (reference sequence). J lost 8 bases, V lost 0 bases, and 4 bases had no gene match. CDR3 length equals 16 residues. The CDR3 loop reads CATSRDLGQGDSPLHF. DNA of the CDR3: TGTGCCACCAGCAGAGATTTAGGACAGGGGGATTCACCCCTCCACTTT.

The chain couples TRBV9 to TRBJ1-2; tentative D call: TRBD1 (6 bases). CDR3 length equals 14 residues. Trimming took 4 bases from V and 6 from J, leaving 16 bases between them. The germline V gene encodes CDR1 SGDLS and CDR2 YYNGEE. The DNA for the CDR3 is TGTGCCAGCAGCCCCGCATCAGGGGCAAATGGCTACACCTTC. Residues: CASSPASGANGYTF.

The chain is built from TRBV5-1 and TRBJ1-1, with D tentatively TRBD1 (5 bases). CDR1 and CDR2 from the germline V gene are SGHRS and YFSETQ. CDR3 size: 15 residues. V was pared by 3 bases and J by 5 bases, with 17 bases between. CDR3 DNA: TGCGCCAGCAGCTCCGATGGACATCTAGAAACTGAAGCTTTCTTT. This encodes CASSSDGHLETEAFF.

The chain carries TRBV5-1 and TRBJ2-7; D is undetermined. CDR1 is SGHRS, CDR2 YFSETQ, per germline. The CDR3 has 17 residues. V dropped 0 bases and J dropped 1 base, with 17 bases sitting between them. CDR3 in DNA: TGCGCCAGCAGCTTGGCCTTGAGTAGTGCCGTATCCTACGAGCAGTACTTC. Protein sequence: CASSLALSSAVSYEQYF. Using reference TRBV5-1 and TRBJ2-7 for the parts outside the CDR3, the full variable domain is KAGVTQTPRYLIKTRGQQVTLSCSPISGHRSVSWYQQTPGQGLQFLFEYFSETQRNKGNFPGRFSGRQFSNSRSEMNVSTLELGDSALYLCASSLALSSAVSYEQYFGPGTRLTVT.

The V gene is TRBV7-2, the J gene TRBJ2-7, with a tentative D call TRBD1 (6 bases). This CDR3 region has 14 residues. The V end lost 1 base, the J end lost 2 bases, and 9 bases lay between the germline ends. CDR1 and CDR2 (germline): SGHTA, FQGNSA. CDR3 sequence: CASSLGRGPYEQYF. CDR3 in DNA: TGTGCCAGCAGCTTAGGCAGGGGACCCTACGAGCAGTACTTC.

This rearrangement joins TRBV6-5 to TRBJ2-1; 7 bases line up with TRBD1. Losses at the gene ends were 6 bases for V and 4 bases for J; bases not matched to a gene: 9. Germline values: CDR1 MNHEY, CDR2 SVGAGI. This CDR3 comprises 15 residues. DNA for the CDR3: TGTGCCAGCAGAAGGGGGCGAGGTGGTTACAATGAGCAGTTCTTC. It codes for CASRRGRGGYNEQFF.